These T cell receptor beta chains were read from a single sample in a study of T-cell reconstitution after alpha-beta-depleted transplantation in children. TCRdb re-derived calls from the PCR reads in MiXCR, one entry per CDR3 protein. Of 450,000 to 550,000 distinct CDR3 sequences in the sample, roughly 10% are singletons; the top ten hold approximately 15%. The sample here was PBMCs, mostly from graft donor cells, taken 180 days after TCRalphabeta/CD19-depleted stem cell transplant. The receptors were gathered from a female patient between 2 and 15 years old who had a stem cell transplant for aplastic anemia, so the T cells may come from the graft donor. CDR3s include the opening cysteine and the closing phenylalanine or tryptophan. The order of the fields is J gene, V gene, D gene, clone size, CDR3 protein, CDR3 DNA. The D gene is left open where the match is weak. Clone size appears in some rows only: once, few, many, or a class for an expanded clone.

>TRBJ2-5|TRBV6-1|TRBD2|.
CASNKWEGQETQYF
TGTGCCAGCAACAAGTGGGAGGGACAAGAGACCCAGTACTTC
>TRBJ2-3|TRBV7-9|.|few
CASSLPLPRQLTDTQYF
TGTGCCAGCAGCTTACCCCTCCCCCGCCAACTCACAGATACGCAGTATTTT
>TRBJ1-3|TRBV21-1|.|.
CASSKEARETLRPGNTIYF
TGTGCCAGCAGCAAAGAGGCCAGGGAAACTTTGCGGCCTGGAAACACCATATATTTT
>TRBJ2-3|TRBV7-9|.|few
CASSLPWGAGDTQYF
TGTGCCAGCAGCCTCCCCTGGGGCGCGGGAGATACGCAGTATTTT
>TRBJ1-5|TRBV7-6|TRBD1|.
CASSPDQGGPYQPQHF
TGTGCCAGCAGCCCAGACCAGGGGGGGCCTTATCAGCCCCAGCATTTT
>TRBJ2-2|TRBV5-1|TRBD2|.
CASSTGGSNTGELFF
TGCGCCAGCAGTACTGGCGGGAGCAACACCGGGGAGCTGTTTTTT
>TRBJ1-1|TRBV20-1|.|few
CSASEMNTEAFF
TGCAGTGCTAGTGAGATGAACACTGAAGCTTTCTTT
>TRBJ2-2|TRBV5-1|TRBD1|.
CASSFRGLVGELFF
TGCGCCAGCAGCTTCAGGGGGCTGGTCGGGGAGCTGTTTTTT
>TRBJ2-2|TRBV7-3|.|.
CASSSTSYWGTGELFF
TGTGCCAGCAGCTCCACTTCTTACTGGGGCACCGGGGAGCTGTTTTTT
>TRBJ2-7|TRBV27|.|few
CASSSRQVSSYEQYF
TGTGCCAGCAGTTCCAGACAGGTCAGCTCCTACGAGCAGTACTTC
>TRBJ1-6|TRBV7-6|.|.
CASSPSRNNSPLHF
TGTGCCAGCAGCCCCTCCCGGAATAATTCACCCCTCCACTTT
>TRBJ1-1|TRBV25-1|TRBD1|.
CASSASATGATEAFF
TGTGCCAGCAGTGCCTCCGCGACAGGGGCCACTGAAGCTTTCTTT
>TRBJ2-3|TRBV12-3/TRBV12-4|.|few
CASSSQGDTQYF
TGTGCCAGCAGTTCCCAGGGAGATACGCAGTATTTT
>TRBJ1-1|TRBV4-3|.|few
CASSRGRLMNTEAFF
TGCGCCAGCAGCAGGGGGAGGCTTATGAACACTGAAGCTTTCTTT
>TRBJ2-7|TRBV28|.|.
CASLTDPYEQYF
TGTGCCAGCCTGACTGATCCCTACGAGCAGTACTTC
>TRBJ2-5|TRBV7-6|.|.
CASSFSTGQETQYF
TGTGCCAGCAGCTTTTCCACGGGCCAAGAGACCCAGTACTTC
>TRBJ2-7|TRBV5-1|TRBD1|many
CASSQTGGLHEQYF
TGCGCCAGCAGCCAAACAGGGGGTCTGCACGAGCAGTACTTC
>TRBJ2-5|TRBV2|TRBD1|few
CASSGWTGNGETQYF
TGTGCCAGCAGTGGTTGGACAGGGAACGGCGAGACCCAGTACTTC
>TRBJ1-2|TRBV29-1|.|.
CSVDFLGIGYTF
TGCAGCGTTGATTTCTTGGGGATTGGCTACACCTTC
>TRBJ1-3|TRBV28|.|few
CASSRARLGNTIYF
TGTGCCAGCAGTCGGGCAAGGTTGGGAAACACCATATATTTT
>TRBJ1-1|TRBV5-1|TRBD1|.
CASSWGQLNTEAFF
TGCGCCAGCAGCTGGGGACAGCTGAACACTGAAGCTTTCTTT
>TRBJ2-2|TRBV20-1|.|few
CSARDWARGANTGELFF
TGCAGTGCTAGAGATTGGGCCAGGGGGGCGAACACCGGGGAGCTGTTTTTT
>TRBJ2-7|TRBV7-2|.|few
CASSLLQRAPYEQYF
TGTGCCAGCAGCTTATTGCAGCGTGCCCCCTACGAGCAGTACTTC
>TRBJ2-6|TRBV4-3|TRBD1|.
CASSQDKGTGGARANVLTF
TGCGCCAGCAGCCAAGATAAGGGGACAGGGGGCGCCCGGGCCAACGTCCTGACTTTC
>TRBJ2-7|TRBV9|.|few
CASSPFPGRGGEDEQYF
TGTGCCAGCAGCCCGTTCCCCGGCAGGGGGGGTGAGGACGAGCAGTACTTC
>TRBJ2-7|TRBV20-1|.|few
CSASYEQYF
TGCAGTGCTTCCTACGAGCAGTACTTC
>TRBJ1-5|TRBV28|TRBD1|few
CASSLGQGTQPQHF
TGTGCCAGCAGTTTGGGACAGGGGACTCAGCCCCAGCATTTT
>TRBJ2-1|TRBV7-2|.|.
CASSSKTEFRYNEQFF
TGTGCCAGCAGCTCAAAGACGGAATTCCGTTACAATGAGCAGTTCTTC
>TRBJ2-1|TRBV9|TRBD1|.
CASSRGDRPGGYNEQFF
TGTGCCAGCAGCCGCGGAGATAGACCAGGGGGCTACAATGAGCAGTTCTTC
>TRBJ2-2|TRBV18|.|.
CASSPRGGSNTGELFF
TGTGCCAGCTCACCTCGGGGAGGCTCGAACACCGGGGAGCTGTTTTTT
>TRBJ2-2|TRBV5-1|.|few
CATRQGTTNTGELFF
TGCGCCACCCGACAAGGGACAACGAACACCGGGGAGCTGTTTTTT
>TRBJ2-7|TRBV15|.|.
CATSRVINYEQYF
TGTGCCACCAGCAGAGTAATCAACTACGAGCAGTACTTC
>TRBJ2-1|TRBV11-2|TRBD2|.
CASSLNSGIYNEQFF
TGTGCCAGCAGCTTAAATAGCGGGATCTACAATGAGCAGTTCTTC
>TRBJ1-5|TRBV7-2|.|many
CASSLGPNQPQHF
TGTGCCAGCAGTTTGGGGCCGAATCAGCCCCAGCATTTT
>TRBJ2-5|TRBV20-1|TRBD2|.
CSAPRDYIKETQYF
TGCAGTGCTCCCCGGGACTACATAAAAGAGACCCAGTACTTC
>TRBJ2-7|TRBV4-3|.|many
CASSQEWAASSYEQYF
TGCGCCAGCAGCCAAGAGTGGGCAGCTAGCTCCTACGAGCAGTACTTC
>TRBJ1-2|TRBV7-2|TRBD1|.
CASSPARTGEGYTF
TGTGCCAGCAGCCCTGCCAGGACAGGGGAAGGCTACACCTTC